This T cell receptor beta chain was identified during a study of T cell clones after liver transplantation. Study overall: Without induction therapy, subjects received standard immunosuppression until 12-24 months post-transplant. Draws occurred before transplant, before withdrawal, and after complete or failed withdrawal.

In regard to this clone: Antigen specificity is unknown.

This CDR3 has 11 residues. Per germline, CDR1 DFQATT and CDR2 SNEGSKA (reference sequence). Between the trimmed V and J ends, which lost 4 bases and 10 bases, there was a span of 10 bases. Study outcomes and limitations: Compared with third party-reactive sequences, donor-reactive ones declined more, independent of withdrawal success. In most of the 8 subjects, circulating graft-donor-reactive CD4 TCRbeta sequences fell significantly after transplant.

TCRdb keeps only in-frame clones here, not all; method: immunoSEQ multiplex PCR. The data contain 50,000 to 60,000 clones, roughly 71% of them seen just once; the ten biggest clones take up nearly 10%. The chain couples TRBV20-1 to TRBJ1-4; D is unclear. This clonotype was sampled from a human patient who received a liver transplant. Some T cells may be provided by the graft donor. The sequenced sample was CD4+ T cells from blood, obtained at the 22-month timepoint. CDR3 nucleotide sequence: TGCAGTGCTACCACTACTGGAAAACTGTTTTTT. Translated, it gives CSATTTGKLFF.